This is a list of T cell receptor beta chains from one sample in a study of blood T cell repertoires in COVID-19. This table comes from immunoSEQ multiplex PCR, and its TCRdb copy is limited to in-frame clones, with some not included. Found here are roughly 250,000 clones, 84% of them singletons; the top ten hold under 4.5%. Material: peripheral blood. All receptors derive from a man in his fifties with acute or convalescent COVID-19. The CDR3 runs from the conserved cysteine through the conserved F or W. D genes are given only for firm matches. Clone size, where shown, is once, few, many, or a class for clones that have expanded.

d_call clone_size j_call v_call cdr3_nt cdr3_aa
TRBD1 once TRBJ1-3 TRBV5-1 TGCGCCAGCAGCTTGCTACCGACAGGGGAGAGCTCTGGAAACACCATATATTTT CASSLLPTGESSGNTIYF
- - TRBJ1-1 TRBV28 TGTGCCAGCGGTGCAACAGGGAACACTGAAGCTTTCTTT CASGATGNTEAFF
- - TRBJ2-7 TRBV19 TGTGCCAGTAGTATGTCGCCGGGGCGGGGTCAACTCTACGAGCAGTACTTC CASSMSPGRGQLYEQYF
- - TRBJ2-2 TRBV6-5 TGTGCCAGCAGTTACTTCGGACAACCCACCGGGGAGCTGTTTTTT CASSYFGQPTGELFF
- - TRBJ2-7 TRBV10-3 TGTGCCATCGCCGATCAGGGCTACGAGCAGTACTTC CAIADQGYEQYF
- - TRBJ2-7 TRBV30 TGTGCCTGGGACAGAGCCTACGAGCAGTACTTC CAWDRAYEQYF
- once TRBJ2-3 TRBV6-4 TGTGCCAGCAGTGACTCGACGCGGGACCCTACAGATACGCAGTATTTT CASSDSTRDPTDTQYF
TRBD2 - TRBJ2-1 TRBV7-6 TGTGCCAGCAGCTTAGGGGGCCCGGGGGGGTCCTACAATGAGCAGTTCTTC CASSLGGPGGSYNEQFF
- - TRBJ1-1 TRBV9 TGTGCCAGCAGCGTTGCACCGGGACAGAACACTGAAGCTTTCTTT CASSVAPGQNTEAFF
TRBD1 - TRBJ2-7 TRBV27 TGTGCCAGCAGTTTTCAAGGGGGCAAGTACGAGCAGTACTTC CASSFQGGKYEQYF
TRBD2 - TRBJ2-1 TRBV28 TGTGCCAGCGGGACTAACGCAGCAAATGAGCAGTTCTTC CASGTNAANEQFF
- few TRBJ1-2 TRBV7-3 TGTGCCAGCAGCTCAGGGGCCTCGAATGGCTACACCTTC CASSSGASNGYTF
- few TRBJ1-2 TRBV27 TGTGCCAGCAGTTCAATCGCCTTCAACAGGGAAACTAACTATGGCTACACCTTC CASSSIAFNRETNYGYTF
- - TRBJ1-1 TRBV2 TGTGCCAGCAGTGAATTCAGGAACACTGAAGCTTTCTTT CASSEFRNTEAFF
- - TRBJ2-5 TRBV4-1 TGCGCCAGCAGCCAACCCAGGGGTGGAGAGACCCAGTACTTC CASSQPRGGETQYF
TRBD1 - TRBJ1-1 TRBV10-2 TGCGCCAGCAGTGACCGCGGACAGGGAAACACTGAAGCTTTCTTT CASSDRGQGNTEAFF
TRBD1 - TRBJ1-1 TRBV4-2 TGTGCCAGCAGCCAAAGAATCCTACACACCGGACAGGCCGGGGACACTGAAGCTTTCTTT CASSQRILHTGQAGDTEAFF
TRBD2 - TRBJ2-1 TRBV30 TGTGCCTGGAGTGTAGTTCTAGCGGGAGGGAGTGAGCAGTTCTTC CAWSVVLAGGSEQFF
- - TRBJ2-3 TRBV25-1 TGTGCCAGCAGGATACAGGGTTCCACAGATACGCAGTATTTT CASRIQGSTDTQYF
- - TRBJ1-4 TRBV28 TGTGCCAGCAGTTCCTTAGGTCTCTGGTCGGCAGGGGCCACCTCTGAATACGAAAAACTGTTTTTT CASSSLGLWSAGATSEYEKLFF
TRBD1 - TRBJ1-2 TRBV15 TGTGCCACCAGCAGAGGATTGGGGACAGACATCTATGGCTACACCTTC CATSRGLGTDIYGYTF
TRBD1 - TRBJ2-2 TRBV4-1 TGCGCCAGCAGCCCTATAGAACGGGACAGCTACACCGGGGAGCTGTTTTTT CASSPIERDSYTGELFF
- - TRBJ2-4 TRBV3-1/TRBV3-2 TGTGCCAGCAGCCAAGGTGCGGGCCCTAGAAACATTCAGTACTTC CASSQGAGPRNIQYF
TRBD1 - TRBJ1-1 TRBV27 TGTGCCAGCAGTTTATCCCGGACAGGGTTCACTGAAGCTTTCTTT CASSLSRTGFTEAFF